One and the same sample provided the 6 T cell receptor beta chains below, sequenced in a study of cytomegalovirus exposure and HLA in healthy donors. Vbeta (60) and Jbeta (13) primers were used in the PCR. Only in-frame clones appear in the TCRdb table, and some are missing; sequencing was by immunoSEQ multiplex PCR. Of about 200,000 clones listed, about 82% are singletons. Material: PBMCs. The receptors originated from a man aged 30-40 years in good health and CMV-seronegative.

This clone was observed many times. V usage is TRBV6-4 and J usage is TRBJ2-2, with D possibly TRBD2 on 6 matching bases. CDR1 and CDR2 (germline): MRHNA, SNTAGT. V lost 3 bases, J lost 7 bases, and 9 bases lay in between. The CDR3 runs 13 residues. The CDR3 sequence: CASSEGGVGELFF. In nucleotides, the CDR3 is TGTGCCAGCAGTGAAGGAGGGGTCGGGGAGCTGTTTTTT.

The chain is built from TRBV5-1 and TRBJ2-5; 7 bases are shared with TRBD1. The germline CDR1 and CDR2 sequences are SGHRS and YFSETQ. Trimming cost V 1 base and J 5 bases; bases outside gene matches: 5. The length of the CDR3 is 14 residues. This chain's CDR3 is CASSLNRGMETQYF. CDR3 DNA sequence: TGCGCCAGCAGCTTGAACAGGGGAATGGAGACCCAGTACTTC.

This chain uses TRBV19 with TRBJ1-5; a possible D gene is TRBD1 (5 bases). This CDR3 has 13 residues. The ends were cut back, 3 bases at V and 4 bases at J, with 7 bases in the middle. CDR1 is LNHDA, CDR2 SQIVND, per germline (reference sequence). The CDR3 DNA follows: TGTGCCAGTAGTATGAAGGGGAATCAGCCCCAGCATTTT. Encoded protein: CASSMKGNQPQHF.

This chain connects TRBV20-1 to TRBJ2-7, with D perhaps matching TRBD2 (5 bases). The CDR3 contains 11 residues. Germline values: CDR1 DFQATT, CDR2 SNEGSKA (reference sequence). The germline V and J ends were trimmed by 4 bases and 4 bases, with 8 bases remaining between them. The CDR3 sequence is CSATRGYEQYF. CDR3 nucleotide sequence: TGCAGTGCTACCCGGGGTTACGAGCAGTACTTC.

The chain is built from TRBV5-6 and TRBJ1-6; a weak D match, TRBD1 (5 bases). CDR1 is SGHDT and CDR2 is YYEEEE in the germline V gene. V lost 0 bases and J lost 1, with 8 bases in between. CDR3 length: 16 amino acids. Here the CDR3 reads CASSLGGWSYNSPLHF. In nucleotides, the CDR3 is TGTGCCAGCAGCTTGGGGGGCTGGTCCTATAATTCACCCCTCCACTTT. The whole variable domain, filled in from reference TRBV5-6 and TRBJ1-6, reads DAGVTQSPTHLIKTRGQQVTLRCSPKSGHDTVSWYQQALGQGPQFIFQYYEEEERQRGNFPDRFSGHQFPNYSSELNVNALLLGDSALYLCASSLGGWSYNSPLHFGNGTRLTVT.

The V gene is TRBV19, the J gene TRBJ2-1; 7 bases are shared with TRBD1. Germline assignment: CDR1 LNHDA and CDR2 SQIVND (reference sequence). V was clipped by 8 bases and J by 3 bases; unmatched bases: 13. The CDR3 sequence is 16 residues long. DNA of the CDR3: TGTGCCAGTCGTAAGGGTGGAGACAGGGTCTACAATGAGCAGTTCTTC. It is translated as CASRKGGDRVYNEQFF.